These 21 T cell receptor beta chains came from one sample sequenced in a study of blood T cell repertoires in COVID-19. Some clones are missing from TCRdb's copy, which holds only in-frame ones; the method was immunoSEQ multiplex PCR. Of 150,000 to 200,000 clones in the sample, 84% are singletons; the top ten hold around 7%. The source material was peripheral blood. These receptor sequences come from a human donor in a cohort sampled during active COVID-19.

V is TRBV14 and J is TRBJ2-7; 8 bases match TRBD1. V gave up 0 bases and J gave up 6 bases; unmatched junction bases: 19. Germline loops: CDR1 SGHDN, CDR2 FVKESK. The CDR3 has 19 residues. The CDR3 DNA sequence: TGTGCCAGCAGCCAAGATGCCGGGGTAGATTGGGACAGGCGGACCGAGCAGTACTTC. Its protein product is CASSQDAGVDWDRRTEQYF.

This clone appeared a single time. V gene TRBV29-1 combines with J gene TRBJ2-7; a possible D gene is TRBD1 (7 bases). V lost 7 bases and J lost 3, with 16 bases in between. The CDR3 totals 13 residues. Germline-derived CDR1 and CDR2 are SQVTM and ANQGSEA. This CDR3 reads CSAWQGGYYEQYF. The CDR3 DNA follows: TGCAGCGCTTGGCAGGGGGGATACTACGAGCAGTACTTC.

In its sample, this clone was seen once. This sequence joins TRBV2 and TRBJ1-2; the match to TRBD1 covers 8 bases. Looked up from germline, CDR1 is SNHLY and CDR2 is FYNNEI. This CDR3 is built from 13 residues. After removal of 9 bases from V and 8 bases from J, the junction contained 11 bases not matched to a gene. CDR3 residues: CARTRTGMYGYTF. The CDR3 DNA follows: TGTGCCAGGACTCGGACAGGGATGTACGGCTACACCTTC.

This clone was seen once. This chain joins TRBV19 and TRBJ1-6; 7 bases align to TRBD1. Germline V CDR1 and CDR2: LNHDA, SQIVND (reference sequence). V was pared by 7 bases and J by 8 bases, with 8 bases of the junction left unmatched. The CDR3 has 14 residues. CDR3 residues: CASTRGQTDSPLHF. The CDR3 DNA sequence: TGTGCCAGTACACGGGGACAGACGGATTCACCCCTCCACTTT.

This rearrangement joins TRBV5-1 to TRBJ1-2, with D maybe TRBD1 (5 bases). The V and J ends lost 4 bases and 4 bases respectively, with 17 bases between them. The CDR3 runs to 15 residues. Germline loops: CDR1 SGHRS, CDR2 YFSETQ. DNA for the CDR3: TGCGCCAGCAGCGCCTCGACAGAACCCCTCTATGGCTACACCTTC. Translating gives CASSASTEPLYGYTF.

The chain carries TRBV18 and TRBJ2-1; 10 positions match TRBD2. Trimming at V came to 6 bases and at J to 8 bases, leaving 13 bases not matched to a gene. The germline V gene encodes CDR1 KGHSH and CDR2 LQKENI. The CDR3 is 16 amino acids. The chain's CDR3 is CASSPLALAGVDEQFF. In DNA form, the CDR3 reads TGTGCCAGCTCGCCTCTGGCGCTAGCGGGGGTGGATGAGCAGTTCTTC.

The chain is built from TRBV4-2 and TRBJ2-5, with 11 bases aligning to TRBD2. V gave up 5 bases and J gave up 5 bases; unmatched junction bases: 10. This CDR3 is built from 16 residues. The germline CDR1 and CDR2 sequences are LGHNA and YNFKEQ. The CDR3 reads CASSISSGGAEETQYF. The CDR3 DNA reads TGTGCCAGCAGCATAAGTAGCGGGGGGGCTGAGGAGACCCAGTACTTC.

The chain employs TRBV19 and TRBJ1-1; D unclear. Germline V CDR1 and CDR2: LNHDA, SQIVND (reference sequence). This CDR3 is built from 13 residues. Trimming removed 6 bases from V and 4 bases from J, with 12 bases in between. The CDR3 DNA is TGTGCCAGTAGAATCGGGTTGCGCACTGAAGCTTTCTTT. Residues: CASRIGLRTEAFF. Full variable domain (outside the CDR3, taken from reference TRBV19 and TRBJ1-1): DGGITQSPKYLFRKEGQNVTLSCEQNLNHDAMYWYRQDPGQGLRLIYYSQIVNDFQKGDIAEGYSVSREKKESFPLTVTSAQKNPTAFYLCASRIGLRTEAFFGQGTRLTVV.

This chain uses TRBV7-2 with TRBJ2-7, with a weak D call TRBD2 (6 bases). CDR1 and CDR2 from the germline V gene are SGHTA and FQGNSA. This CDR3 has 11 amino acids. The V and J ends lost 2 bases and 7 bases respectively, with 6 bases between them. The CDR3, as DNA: TGTGCCAGCAGCTTAAGCGGGGAGCAGTACTTC. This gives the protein CASSLSGEQYF.

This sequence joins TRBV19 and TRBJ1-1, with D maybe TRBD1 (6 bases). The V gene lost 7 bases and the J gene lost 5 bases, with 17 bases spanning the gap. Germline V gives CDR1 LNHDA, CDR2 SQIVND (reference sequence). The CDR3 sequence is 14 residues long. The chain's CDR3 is CASTVQGKRTEAFF. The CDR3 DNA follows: TGTGCCAGTACAGTACAGGGAAAAAGGACTGAAGCTTTCTTT.

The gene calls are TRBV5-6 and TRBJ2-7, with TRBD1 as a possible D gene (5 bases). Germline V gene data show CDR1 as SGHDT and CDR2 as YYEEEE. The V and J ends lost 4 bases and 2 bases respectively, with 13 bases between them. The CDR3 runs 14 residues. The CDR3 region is CASSLDSRTYEQYF. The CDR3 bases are TGTGCCAGCAGCCTCGACAGTCGGACCTACGAGCAGTACTTC.

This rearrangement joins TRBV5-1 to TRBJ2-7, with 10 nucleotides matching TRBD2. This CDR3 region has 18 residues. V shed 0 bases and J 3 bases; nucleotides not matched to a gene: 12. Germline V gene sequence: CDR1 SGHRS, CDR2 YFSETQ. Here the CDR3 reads CASSLEVAGGSNVYEQYF. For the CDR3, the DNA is TGCGCCAGCAGCTTGGAGGTAGCGGGGGGATCAAACGTCTACGAGCAGTACTTC.

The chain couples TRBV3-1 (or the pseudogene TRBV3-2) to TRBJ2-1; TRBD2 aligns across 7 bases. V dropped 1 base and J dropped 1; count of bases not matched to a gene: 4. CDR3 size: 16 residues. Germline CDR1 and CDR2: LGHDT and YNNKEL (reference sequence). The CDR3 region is CASSQAGGGSYNEQFF. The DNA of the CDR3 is TGTGCCAGCAGCCAAGCTGGGGGAGGGTCCTACAATGAGCAGTTCTTC.

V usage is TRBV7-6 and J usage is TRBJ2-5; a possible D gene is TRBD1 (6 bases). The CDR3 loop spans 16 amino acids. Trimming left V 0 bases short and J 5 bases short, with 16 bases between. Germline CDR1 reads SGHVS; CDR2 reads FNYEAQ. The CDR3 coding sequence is TGTGCCAGCAGCTTAGCGGGTGGTGGGACAAAGGAGACCCAGTACTTC. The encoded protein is CASSLAGGGTKETQYF.

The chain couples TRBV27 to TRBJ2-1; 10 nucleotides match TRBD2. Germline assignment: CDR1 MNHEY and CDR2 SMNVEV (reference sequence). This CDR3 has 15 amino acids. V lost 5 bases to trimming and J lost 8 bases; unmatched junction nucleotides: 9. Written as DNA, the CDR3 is TGTGCCAGCAGTCCGGAGCGGGGGGGGACGGATGAGCAGTTCTTC. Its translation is CASSPERGGTDEQFF.

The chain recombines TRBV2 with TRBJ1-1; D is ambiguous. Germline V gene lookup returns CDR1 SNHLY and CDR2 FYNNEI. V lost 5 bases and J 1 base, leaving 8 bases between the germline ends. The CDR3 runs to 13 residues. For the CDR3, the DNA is TGTGCCAGCAGTTCTGGCAGGAACACTGAAGCTTTCTTT. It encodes CASSSGRNTEAFF. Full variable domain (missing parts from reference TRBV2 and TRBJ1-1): EPEVTQTPSHQVTQMGQEVILRCVPISNHLYFYWYRQILGQKVEFLVSFYNNEISEKSEIFDDQFSVERPDGSNFTLKIRSTKLEDSAMYFCASSSGRNTEAFFGQGTRLTVV.

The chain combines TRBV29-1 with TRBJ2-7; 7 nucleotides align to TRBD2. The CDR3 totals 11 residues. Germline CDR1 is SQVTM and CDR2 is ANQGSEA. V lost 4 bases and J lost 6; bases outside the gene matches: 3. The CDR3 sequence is CSVVSGGEQYF. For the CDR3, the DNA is TGCAGCGTTGTGTCGGGGGGCGAGCAGTACTTC.

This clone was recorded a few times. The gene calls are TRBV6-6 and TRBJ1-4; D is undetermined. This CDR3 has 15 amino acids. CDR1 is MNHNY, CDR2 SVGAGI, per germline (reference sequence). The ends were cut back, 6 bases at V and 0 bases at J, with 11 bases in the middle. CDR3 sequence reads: CASRPTGATNEKLFF. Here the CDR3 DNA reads TGTGCCAGCAGGCCGACGGGTGCAACTAATGAAAAACTGTTTTTT.

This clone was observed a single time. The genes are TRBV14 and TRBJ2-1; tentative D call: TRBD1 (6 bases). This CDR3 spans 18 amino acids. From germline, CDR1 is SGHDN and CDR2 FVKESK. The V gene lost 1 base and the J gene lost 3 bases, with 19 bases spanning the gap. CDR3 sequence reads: CASSQGPGQSTLYNEQFF. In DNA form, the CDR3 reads TGTGCCAGCAGCCAAGGTCCGGGACAATCCACGCTCTACAATGAGCAGTTCTTC.

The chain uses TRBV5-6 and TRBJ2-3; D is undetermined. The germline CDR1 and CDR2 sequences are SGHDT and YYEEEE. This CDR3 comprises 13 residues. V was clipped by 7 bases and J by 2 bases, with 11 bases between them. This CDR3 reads CASAAPTTDTQYF. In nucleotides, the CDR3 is TGTGCCAGCGCGGCGCCAACCACAGATACGCAGTATTTT.

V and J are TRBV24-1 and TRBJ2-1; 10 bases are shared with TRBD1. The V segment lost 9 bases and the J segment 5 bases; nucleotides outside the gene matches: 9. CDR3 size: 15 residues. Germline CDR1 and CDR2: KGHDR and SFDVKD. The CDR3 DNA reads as TGTGCCACCGCCGGGCCGGGACAGGGGAACAATGAGCAGTTCTTC. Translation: CATAGPGQGNNEQFF.